This T cell receptor (beta chain) is from a study of metastatic and nonmetastatic thyroid tumors. Study overall: For malignant and benign thyroid patients, tumor or nodule tissue and blood were the sources whose repertoires were compared.

V was clipped by 11 bases and J by 3 bases, with 16 bases between them. In germline, CDR1 is MNHNS, CDR2 SASEGT. The CDR3 runs to 13 residues. Study conclusions and caveats: Compared with benign nodules, malignant thyroid tumors were reported to have significantly higher TCR beta diversity in both blood and tumor.

None of the patients had undergone any treatment ahead of thyroid surgery. A word on this clone: What it recognizes is unknown.

Original methodology: In papillary thyroid cancer, a distant-metastasis classifier was built using CDR3 differences across clinicopathological groups. TCRdb re-analyzed the PCR reads through MiXCR. These V and J calls derive from TCRdb rather than the authors' analysis. The sample has 30,000 to 40,000 clones; roughly 14% are singletons. The receptor's source is a female donor with papillary thyroid cancer or a benign thyroid nodule (not recorded which). Some clones in this sample may be carry-over from other donors' samples. J is TRBJ1-1 and V is TRBV6-1, with TRBD1 as a possible D gene (5 bases). The sequenced material came from blood. The DNA of the CDR3 is TGTGCCGCGGGGGTCGAAGGGGACACTGAAGCTTTCTTT. This translates into CAAGVEGDTEAFF.